The next 20 T cell receptor beta chains were all read from a single sample in a study of human T cells and chemical hapten exposure. TCRdb passed the RACE reads through MiXCR, listing each CDR3 protein once. The sample comprises about 58,000 distinct CDR3 sequences, around 12% of which are singletons, and 2% to 2.5% rests with the top ten. Time point specified: patch test 3, about 24 weeks after DPC sensitization. Treatment defined: therapeutic diphenylcyclopropenone sensitization with weekly scalp DPC. This sample comprised whole blood, obtained in connection with sensitization to the hapten diphenylcyclopropenone (DPC). The receptors were gathered from a man aged 30 to 39 with alopecia areata. Some clones in this sample may be carry-over from other donors' samples.

This clonotype has a handful of counts. This sequence joins TRBV29-1 and TRBJ2-5; D is possibly TRBD1 or TRBD2 (5 bases each). V shed 6 bases and J shed 5 bases, with 16 bases lying between them. CDR3 length equals 13 residues. Germline CDR1 is SQVTM and CDR2 is ANQGSEA. CDR3 DNA sequence: TGCAGCGTCGGGGACGGCGCCTGGGAGACCCAGTACTTC. Translating gives CSVGDGAWETQYF. Combining the CDR3 with reference TRBV29-1 and TRBJ2-5 gives the whole variable domain SAVISQKPSRDICQRGTSLTIQCQVDSQVTMMFWYRQQPGQSLTLIATANQGSEATYESGFVIDKFPISRPNLTFSTLTVSNMSPEDSSIYLCSVGDGAWETQYFGPGTRLLVL.

Ten or more counts support this clonotype. The CDR3 coding sequence is TGTGCCACCAGCAGAGATAGACAGGCGAGCTCTGGGGCCAACGTCCTGACTTTC. It is translated as CATSRDRQASSGANVLTF. The chain links TRBV15 to TRBJ2-6, with D possibly being TRBD1 (6 bases). Trimming removed 0 bases at V and 0 bases at J, with 12 bases between. Germline-derived CDR1 and CDR2 are LNHNV and YYDKDF (reference sequence). The CDR3 contains 18 residues.

This clonotype was seen at least ten times. The chain uses TRBV6-1 and TRBJ2-1; 8 nucleotides agree with TRBD2. After removal of 4 bases from V and 4 bases from J, the junction contained 6 bases not matched to a gene. CDR1 is MNHNS and CDR2 is SASEGT in the germline V gene. The CDR3 has 15 amino acids. The CDR3 here is CASSAAGLVYNEQFF. Here the CDR3 DNA reads TGTGCCAGCAGTGCGGCGGGACTAGTTTACAATGAGCAGTTCTTC.

This clonotype has a handful of counts. The rearrangement links TRBV12-3 or TRBV12-4 to TRBJ2-7; 8 bases align to TRBD1. The V and J ends lost 5 bases and 1 base, in that order; junction bases with no gene match: 7. CDR3 length: 15 residues. As DNA, the CDR3 is TGTGCCAGCAGTCGCGGACAGGGAAGATCCTACGAGCAGTACTTC. Amino acid sequence: CASSRGQGRSYEQYF.

This clonotype has a count of ten or more. The chain is built from TRBV5-1 and TRBJ1-1; tentatively, D is TRBD1 (6 bases). CDR1 and CDR2 from the germline V gene are SGHRS and YFSETQ. Trimming removed 4 bases at V and 1 base at J, with 14 bases between. The CDR3 covers 15 residues. For the CDR3, the DNA is TGCGCCAGCAGCCTCCTGGGGGACACGAACACTGAAGCTTTCTTT. Protein sequence: CASSLLGDTNTEAFF.

Ten or more counts support this clonotype. This chain uses TRBV7-2 with TRBJ2-3, with D uncertain. Germline values: CDR1 SGHTA, CDR2 FQGNSA. The CDR3 has 16 residues. V lost 1 base to trimming and J lost 0 bases, with 11 bases between them. The CDR3 here is CASSLVSPPSTDTQYF. The CDR3, as DNA: TGTGCCAGCAGCTTAGTTTCTCCCCCTAGCACAGATACGCAGTATTTT.

This clonotype was detected ten times or more. The CDR3 DNA follows: TGTGCCTCGTCTAGGCCCTCCTACAATGAGCAGTTCTTC. Translating gives CASSRPSYNEQFF. V and J are TRBV24-1 and TRBJ2-1; D gene uncertain. Germline V gene lookup returns CDR1 KGHDR and CDR2 SFDVKD. V was trimmed by 12 bases and J by 0 bases, leaving 11 bases between them. CDR3 length: 13 amino acids.

This clonotype showed up just a few times. The J gene is TRBJ2-2, the V gene TRBV19; D perhaps matches TRBD1 (5 bases). CDR1 and CDR2 from the germline V gene are LNHDA and SQIVND (reference sequence). The CDR3 spans 15 residues. Trimming cost V 1 base and J 4 bases, with 10 bases left between them. CDR3 loop: CASSIAQGSTGELFF. The CDR3 bases are TGTGCCAGTAGTATAGCGCAGGGAAGCACCGGGGAGCTGTTTTTT. The full variable domain, its missing parts supplied by reference TRBV19 and TRBJ2-2, is DGGITQSPKYLFRKEGQNVTLSCEQNLNHDAMYWYRQDPGQGLRLIYYSQIVNDFQKGDIAEGYSVSREKKESFPLTVTSAQKNPTAFYLCASSIAQGSTGELFFGEGSRLTVL.

The chain links TRBV9 to TRBJ2-1, with D perhaps TRBD2 (6 bases). Germline V lookup: CDR1 SGDLS, CDR2 YYNGEE. The length of the CDR3 is 13 residues. V was pared by 4 bases and J by 6 bases, with 11 bases between. The CDR3 DNA follows: TGTGCCAGCAGCCCCCTAGCGAGCAATGAGCAGTTCTTC. It specifies CASSPLASNEQFF.

The chain combines TRBV10-3 with TRBJ2-7, with a tentative D call TRBD1 (6 bases). The CDR3 spans 11 residues. The V gene lost 7 bases and the J gene lost 7 bases, with 11 bases spanning the gap. In germline, CDR1 is ENHRY, CDR2 SYGVKD. Written as DNA, the CDR3 is TGTGCCATCATGGGGGCTCGGGAGCAGTACTTC. This translates into CAIMGAREQYF.

In its sample, this clonotype was seen a few times. The chain is built from TRBV20-1 and TRBJ1-1; TRBD1 might be the D (5 bases). V was shortened by 1 base and J by 0 bases, with 9 bases between the two germline ends. Germline V gene sequence: CDR1 DFQATT, CDR2 SNEGSKA (reference sequence). The CDR3 contains 14 residues. CDR3 sequence reads: CSARAGGVNTEAFF. In DNA, the CDR3 is TGCAGTGCTAGAGCCGGGGGGGTGAACACTGAAGCTTTCTTT.

This clonotype was seen a few times. The J gene is TRBJ1-3, the V gene TRBV9; 7 positions match TRBD1. V gave up 3 bases and J gave up 2 bases; unmatched junction bases: 5. CDR3 length equals 15 residues. Germline assignment: CDR1 SGDLS and CDR2 YYNGEE. CDR3 loop: CASSGTGATGNTIYF. The CDR3 region has the DNA TGTGCCAGCAGCGGCACAGGGGCCACTGGAAACACCATATATTTT.

This sequence joins TRBV20-1 and TRBJ2-1, with TRBD2 matching over 11 bases. CDR1 is DFQATT, CDR2 SNEGSKA, per germline (reference sequence). V lost 3 bases to trimming and J lost 0 bases; unmatched junction nucleotides: 10. The CDR3 spans 18 residues. The CDR3 region has the DNA TGCAGTGCTAGGTTAGCTAGCGGGGGGATGAGCTCCTACAATGAGCAGTTCTTC. It translates to CSARLASGGMSSYNEQFF.

The chain employs TRBV18 and TRBJ1-1; no firm D call. Germline V CDR1 and CDR2: KGHSH, LQKENI. V lost 3 bases to trimming and J lost 0 bases, with 14 bases between them. This CDR3 has 16 residues. CDR3 loop: CASSPQDGSMNTEAFF. CDR3 nucleotide sequence: TGTGCCAGCTCACCCCAGGACGGATCGATGAACACTGAAGCTTTCTTT.

This clonotype was detected once. V is TRBV11-1 and J is TRBJ1-6; D is unresolved. V lost 1 base and J lost 8, with 6 bases in between. Germline assignment: CDR1 SGHAT and CDR2 FQDESV (reference sequence). The CDR3 spans 13 residues. The CDR3 DNA is TGTGCCAGCAGCTTAGAGTACGATTCACCCCTCCACTTT. Its protein is CASSLEYDSPLHF.

The rearrangement links TRBV15 to TRBJ2-1; tentatively, D is TRBD2 (6 bases). Germline values: CDR1 LNHNV, CDR2 YYDKDF (reference sequence). The CDR3 totals 14 residues. Deletions cut 7 bases from V and 5 bases from J, with 15 bases between. The CDR3 nucleotides are TGTGCCACCAACCCTAGCGTAGCTAACAATGAGCAGTTCTTC. Translating gives CATNPSVANNEQFF. Complete variable domain (other parts from reference TRBV15 and TRBJ2-1): DAMVIQNPRYQVTQFGKPVTLSCSQTLNHNVMYWYQQKSSQAPKLLFHYYDKDFNNEADTPDNFQSRRPNTSFCFLDIRSPGLGDTAMYLCATNPSVANNEQFFGPGTRLTVL.

The V and J genes are TRBV18 and TRBJ1-2; 10 nucleotides align to TRBD1. Per germline, CDR1 KGHSH and CDR2 LQKENI. This CDR3 has 14 residues. With 4 bases clipped from V and 7 bases from J, the junction kept 6 bases outside the gene matches. The CDR3 coding sequence is TGTGCCAGCTCACTCACGGACAGGGGGAGTGGCTACACCTTC. This translates into CASSLTDRGSGYTF.

The genes are TRBV19 and TRBJ1-4; D gene unclear. This CDR3 has 15 residues. Germline lookup yields CDR1 LNHDA and CDR2 SQIVND (reference sequence). V lost 5 bases to trimming and J lost 3 bases, with 13 bases between them. The DNA for the CDR3 is TGTGCCAGTAGTCCCCTCCTTGGGGCTAATGAAAAACTGTTTTTT. Translated, it gives CASSPLLGANEKLFF.

This chain connects TRBV6-2 or TRBV6-3 to TRBJ2-5; perhaps TRBD2 as D (5 bases). From germline, CDR1 is MNHEY and CDR2 SVGEGT. The CDR3 has 15 amino acids. The germline V and J ends were trimmed by 2 bases and 4 bases, with 14 bases remaining between them. In DNA, the CDR3 is TGTGCCAGCAGTTACCGGCTAGGACTCCGAGAGACCCAGTACTTC. Protein product: CASSYRLGLRETQYF.

J is TRBJ2-7 and V is TRBV11-2, with D maybe TRBD2 (5 bases). Germline V lookup: CDR1 SGHAT, CDR2 FQNNGV. Deletions cut 2 bases from V and 0 bases from J, with 17 bases between. The CDR3 totals 17 residues. The CDR3 DNA sequence: TGTGCCAGCAGCTTACTTCGGGCGGGCGGAGGCTCCTACGAGCAGTACTTC. It is translated as CASSLLRAGGGSYEQYF.